This T cell receptor beta chain was sequenced during a study of blood T cells in healthy people across ages. Study-level results: Diversity was higher, and naive CD4+ cells more numerous, in long-lived donors than in aged donors. The donors' CMV status was not determined, possibly confounding changes in expanded clonotypes.

This CDR3 region has 14 residues. CDR1 SGHTA and CDR2 FQGNSA come from the germline V gene. V lost 1 base and J lost 4, with 9 bases in between. Together with a sample-barcoded 5' primer, a J-beta primer mix was included in a second PCR lasting about 6 to 12 cycles. Every cDNA molecule bore a tag from a template-switch adaptor containing 12 random nucleotides. TCRdb re-analysed the 5' RACE reads in MiXCR, keeping a single row per CDR3 protein. The sample shows over 600,000 distinct CDR3 sequences, roughly three fifths of them seen only once. This clonotype has just a few counts. As yet, its antigen is unknown.

Sequenced material: blood. This clonotype originated in a man between 40 and 49 years old in good health. V gene TRBV7-2 combines with J gene TRBJ2-3; no clear D gene. The CDR3 nucleotides are TGTGCCAGCAGCTTAGGTTGGGTTTCAGATACGCAGTATTTT. It translates to CASSLGWVSDTQYF.